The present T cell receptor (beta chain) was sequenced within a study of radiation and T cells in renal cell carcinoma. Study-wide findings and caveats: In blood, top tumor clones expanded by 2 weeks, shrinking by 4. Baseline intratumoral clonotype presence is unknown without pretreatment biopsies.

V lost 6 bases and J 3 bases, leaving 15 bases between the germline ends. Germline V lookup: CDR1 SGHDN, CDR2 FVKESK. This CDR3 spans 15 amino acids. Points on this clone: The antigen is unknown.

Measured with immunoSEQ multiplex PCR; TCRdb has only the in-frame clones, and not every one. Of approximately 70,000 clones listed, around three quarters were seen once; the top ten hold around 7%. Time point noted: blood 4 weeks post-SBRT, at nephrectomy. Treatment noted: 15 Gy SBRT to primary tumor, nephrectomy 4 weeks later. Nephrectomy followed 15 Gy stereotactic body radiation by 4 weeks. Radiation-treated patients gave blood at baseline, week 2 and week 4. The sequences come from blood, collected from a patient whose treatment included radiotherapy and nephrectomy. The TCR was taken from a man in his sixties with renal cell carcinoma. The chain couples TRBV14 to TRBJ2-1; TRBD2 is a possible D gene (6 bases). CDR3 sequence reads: CASRTGLANYNEQFF. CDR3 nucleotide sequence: TGTGCCAGCAGGACGGGACTCGCAAACTACAATGAGCAGTTCTTC. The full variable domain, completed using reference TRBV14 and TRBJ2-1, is EAGVTQFPSHSVIEKGQTVTLRCDPISGHDNLYWYRRVMGKEIKFLLHFVKESKQDESGMPNNRFLAERTGGTYSTLKVQPAELEDSGVYFCASRTGLANYNEQFFGPGTRLTVL.